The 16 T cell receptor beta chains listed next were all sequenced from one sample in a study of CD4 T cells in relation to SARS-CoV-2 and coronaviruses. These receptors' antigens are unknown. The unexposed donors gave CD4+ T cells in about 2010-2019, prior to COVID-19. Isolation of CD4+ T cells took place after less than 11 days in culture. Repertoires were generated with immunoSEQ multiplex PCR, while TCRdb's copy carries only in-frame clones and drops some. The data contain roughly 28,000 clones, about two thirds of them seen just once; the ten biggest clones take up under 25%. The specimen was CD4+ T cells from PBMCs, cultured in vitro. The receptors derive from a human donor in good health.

The CDR3 nucleotides are TGCGCCAGCAGCCACTTAACCCTAGCGGGCCACGGCACAGATACGCAGTATTTT. Amino acids: CASSHLTLAGHGTDTQYF. The V gene is TRBV4-1, the J gene TRBJ2-3; 8 nucleotides match TRBD2. Germline values: CDR1 MGHRA, CDR2 YSYEKL. The length of the CDR3 is 18 residues. J lost 1 base, V lost 3 bases, and 12 bases had no gene match.

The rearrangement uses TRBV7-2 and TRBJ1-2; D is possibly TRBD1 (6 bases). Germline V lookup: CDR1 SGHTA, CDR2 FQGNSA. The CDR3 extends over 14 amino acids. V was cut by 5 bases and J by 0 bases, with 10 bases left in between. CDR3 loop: CASSPGTTNYGYTF. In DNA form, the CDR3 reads TGTGCCAGCAGCCCCGGGACAACTAACTATGGCTACACCTTC.

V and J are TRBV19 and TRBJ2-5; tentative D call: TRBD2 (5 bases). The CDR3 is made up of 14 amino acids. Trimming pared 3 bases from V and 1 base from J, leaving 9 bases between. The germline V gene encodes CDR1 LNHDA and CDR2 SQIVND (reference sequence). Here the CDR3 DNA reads TGTGCCAGTAGTATTCGAGGGATCCAAGAGACCCAGTACTTC. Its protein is CASSIRGIQETQYF.

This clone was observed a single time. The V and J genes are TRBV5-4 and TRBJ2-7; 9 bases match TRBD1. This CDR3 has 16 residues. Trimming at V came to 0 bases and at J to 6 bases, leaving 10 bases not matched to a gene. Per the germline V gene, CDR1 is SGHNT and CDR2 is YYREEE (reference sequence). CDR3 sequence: CASSLDAGTGSREQYF. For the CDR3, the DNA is TGTGCCAGCAGCTTGGACGCCGGGACAGGGAGTCGCGAGCAGTACTTC.

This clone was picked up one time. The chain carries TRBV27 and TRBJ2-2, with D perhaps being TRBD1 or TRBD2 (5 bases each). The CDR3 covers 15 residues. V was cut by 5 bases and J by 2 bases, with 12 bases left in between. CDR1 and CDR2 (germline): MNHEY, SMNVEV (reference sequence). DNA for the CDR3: TGTGCCAGCAGTCCTTGGGGGAGAAACACCGGGGAGCTGTTTTTT. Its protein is CASSPWGRNTGELFF.

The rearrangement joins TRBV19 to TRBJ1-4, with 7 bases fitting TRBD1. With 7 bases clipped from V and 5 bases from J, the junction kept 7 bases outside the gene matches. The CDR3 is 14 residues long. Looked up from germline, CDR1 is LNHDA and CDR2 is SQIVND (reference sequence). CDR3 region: CASNRGRQNEKLFF. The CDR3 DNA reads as TGTGCCAGTAACAGGGGAAGGCAGAATGAAAAACTGTTTTTT.

DNA for the CDR3: TGTGCCAGCAGCCTTACTAGCGAGCATGAGCAGTTCTTC. It specifies CASSLTSEHEQFF. The chain recombines TRBV3-1 (or the pseudogene TRBV3-2) with TRBJ2-1; 7 bases agree with TRBD2. J was trimmed by 8 bases and V by 4 bases; bases with no gene match: 5. The germline V gene encodes CDR1 LGHDT and CDR2 YNNKEL (reference sequence). CDR3 length: 13 amino acids.

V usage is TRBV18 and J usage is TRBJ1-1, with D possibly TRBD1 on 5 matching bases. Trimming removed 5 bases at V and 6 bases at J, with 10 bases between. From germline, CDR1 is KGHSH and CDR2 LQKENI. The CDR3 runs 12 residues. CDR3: CASSNRGPEAFF. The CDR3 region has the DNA TGTGCCAGCTCAAACCGGGGACCTGAAGCTTTCTTT.

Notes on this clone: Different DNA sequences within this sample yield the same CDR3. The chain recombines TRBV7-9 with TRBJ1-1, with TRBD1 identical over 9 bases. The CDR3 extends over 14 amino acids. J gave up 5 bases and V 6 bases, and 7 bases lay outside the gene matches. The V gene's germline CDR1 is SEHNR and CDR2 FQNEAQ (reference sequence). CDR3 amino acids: CASSSGQGRTEAFF. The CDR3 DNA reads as TGTGCCAGCAGTTCAGGACAGGGGAGGACTGAAGCTTTCTTT. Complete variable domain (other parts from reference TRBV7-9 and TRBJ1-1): DTGVSQNPRHKITKRGQNVTFRCDPISEHNRLYWYRQTLGQGPEFLTYFQNEAQLEKSRLLSDRFSAERPKGSFSTLEIQRTEQGDSAMYLCASSSGQGRTEAFFGQGTRLTVV.

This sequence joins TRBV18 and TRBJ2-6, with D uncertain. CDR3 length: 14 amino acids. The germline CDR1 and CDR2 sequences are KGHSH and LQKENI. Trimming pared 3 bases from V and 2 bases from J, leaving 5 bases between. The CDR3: CASSPGAGANVLTF. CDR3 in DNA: TGTGCCAGCTCACCCGGCGCTGGGGCCAACGTCCTGACTTTC.

The CDR3, as DNA: TGCGCCAGCAGCGCGACTAGCGGGGGGGCCGCCGGGGAGCTGTTTTTT. Translation: CASSATSGGAAGELFF. This rearrangement joins TRBV5-1 to TRBJ2-2, with 14 nucleotides matching TRBD2. Germline loops: CDR1 SGHRS, CDR2 YFSETQ. Trimming removed 4 bases from V and 6 bases from J; junction bases left unmatched: 5. This CDR3 spans 16 amino acids. Drawing the rest from reference TRBV5-1 and TRBJ2-2, the complete variable domain is KAGVTQTPRYLIKTRGQQVTLSCSPISGHRSVSWYQQTPGQGLQFLFEYFSETQRNKGNFPGRFSGRQFSNSRSEMNVSTLELGDSALYLCASSATSGGAAGELFFGEGSRLTVL.

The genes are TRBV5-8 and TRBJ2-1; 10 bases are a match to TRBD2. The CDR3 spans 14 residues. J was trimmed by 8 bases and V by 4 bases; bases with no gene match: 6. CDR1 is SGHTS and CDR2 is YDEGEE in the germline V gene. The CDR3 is CASSRLAGVDEQFF. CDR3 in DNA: TGTGCCAGCAGCAGACTAGCGGGTGTAGATGAGCAGTTCTTC. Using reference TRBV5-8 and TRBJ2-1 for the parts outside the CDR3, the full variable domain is EAGVTQSPTHLIKTRGQQATLRCSPISGHTSVYWYQQALGLGLQFLLWYDEGEERNRGNFPPRFSGRQFPNYSSELNVNALELEDSALYLCASSRLAGVDEQFFGPGTRLTVL.

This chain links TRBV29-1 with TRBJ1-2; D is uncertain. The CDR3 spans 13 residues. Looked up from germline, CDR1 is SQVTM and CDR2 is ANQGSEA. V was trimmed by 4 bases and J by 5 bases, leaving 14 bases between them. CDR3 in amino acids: CSVGIGSGYGYTF. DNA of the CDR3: TGCAGCGTTGGGATAGGGTCGGGGTATGGCTACACCTTC. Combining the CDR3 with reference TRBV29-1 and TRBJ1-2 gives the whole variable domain SAVISQKPSRDICQRGTSLTIQCQVDSQVTMMFWYRQQPGQSLTLIATANQGSEATYESGFVIDKFPISRPNLTFSTLTVSNMSPEDSSIYLCSVGIGSGYGYTFGSGTRLTVV.

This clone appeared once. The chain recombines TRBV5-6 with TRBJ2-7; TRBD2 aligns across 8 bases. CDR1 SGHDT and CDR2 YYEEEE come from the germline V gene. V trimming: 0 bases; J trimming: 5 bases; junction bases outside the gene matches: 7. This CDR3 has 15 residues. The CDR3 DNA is TGTGCCAGCAGCTTGGTTTACGGGGGGGCGGACGAGCAGTACTTC. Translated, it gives CASSLVYGGADEQYF.

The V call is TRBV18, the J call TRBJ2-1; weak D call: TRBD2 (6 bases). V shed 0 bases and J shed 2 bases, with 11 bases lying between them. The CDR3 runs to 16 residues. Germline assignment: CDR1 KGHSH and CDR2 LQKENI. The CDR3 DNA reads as TGTGCCAGCTCACCACCGAGTCTAGCGACCTACAATGAGCAGTTCTTC. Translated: CASSPPSLATYNEQFF.

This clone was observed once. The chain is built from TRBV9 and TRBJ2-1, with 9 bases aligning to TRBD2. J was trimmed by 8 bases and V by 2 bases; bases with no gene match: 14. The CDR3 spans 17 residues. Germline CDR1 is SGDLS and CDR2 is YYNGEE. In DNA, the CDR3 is TGTGCCAGCAGCGTCGAGCTCACTAGCGGGTTTTTGGATGAGCAGTTCTTC. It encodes CASSVELTSGFLDEQFF.